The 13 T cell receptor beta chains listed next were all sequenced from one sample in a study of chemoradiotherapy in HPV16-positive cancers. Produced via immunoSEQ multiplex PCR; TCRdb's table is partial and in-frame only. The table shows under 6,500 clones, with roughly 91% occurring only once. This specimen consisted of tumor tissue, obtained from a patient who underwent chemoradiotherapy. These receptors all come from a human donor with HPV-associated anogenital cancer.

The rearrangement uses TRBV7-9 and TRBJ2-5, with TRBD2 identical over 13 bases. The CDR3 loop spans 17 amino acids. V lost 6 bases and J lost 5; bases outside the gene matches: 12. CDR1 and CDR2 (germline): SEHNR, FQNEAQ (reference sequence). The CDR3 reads CASSYRLAGGPEETQYF. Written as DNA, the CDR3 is TGTGCCAGCAGTTATAGACTAGCGGGGGGCCCAGAGGAGACCCAGTACTTC. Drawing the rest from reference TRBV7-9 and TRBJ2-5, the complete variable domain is DTGVSQNPRHKITKRGQNVTFRCDPISEHNRLYWYRQTLGQGPEFLTYFQNEAQLEKSRLLSDRFSAERPKGSFSTLEIQRTEQGDSAMYLCASSYRLAGGPEETQYFGPGTRLLVL.

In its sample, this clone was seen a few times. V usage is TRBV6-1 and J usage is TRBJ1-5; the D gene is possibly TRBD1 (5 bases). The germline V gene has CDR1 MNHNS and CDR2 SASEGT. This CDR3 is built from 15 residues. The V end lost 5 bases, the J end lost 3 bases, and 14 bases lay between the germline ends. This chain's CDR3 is CASSPRGQNNQPQHF. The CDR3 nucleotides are TGTGCCAGCAGTCCGAGGGGTCAGAACAATCAGCCCCAGCATTTT.

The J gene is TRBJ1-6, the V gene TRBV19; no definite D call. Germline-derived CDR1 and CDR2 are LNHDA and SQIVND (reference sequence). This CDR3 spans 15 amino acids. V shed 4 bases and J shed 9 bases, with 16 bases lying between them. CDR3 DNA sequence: TGTGCCAGTAGTAATAGCAAGTTTGGGAGTTCACCCCTCCACTTT. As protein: CASSNSKFGSSPLHF. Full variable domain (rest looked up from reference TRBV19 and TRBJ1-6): DGGITQSPKYLFRKEGQNVTLSCEQNLNHDAMYWYRQDPGQGLRLIYYSQIVNDFQKGDIAEGYSVSREKKESFPLTVTSAQKNPTAFYLCASSNSKFGSSPLHFGNGTRLTVT.

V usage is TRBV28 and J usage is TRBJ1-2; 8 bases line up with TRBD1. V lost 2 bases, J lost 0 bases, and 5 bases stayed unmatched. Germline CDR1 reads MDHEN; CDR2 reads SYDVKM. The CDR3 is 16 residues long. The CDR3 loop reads CASSLGGQVSNYGYTF. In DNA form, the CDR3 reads TGTGCCAGCAGTTTAGGGGGACAGGTCTCTAACTATGGCTACACCTTC.

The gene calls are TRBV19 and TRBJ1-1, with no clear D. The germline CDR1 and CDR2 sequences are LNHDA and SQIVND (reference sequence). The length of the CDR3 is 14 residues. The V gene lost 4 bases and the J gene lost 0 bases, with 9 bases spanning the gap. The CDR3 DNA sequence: TGTGCCAGTAGTAGAGGGCGTATGAACACTGAAGCTTTCTTT. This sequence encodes CASSRGRMNTEAFF.

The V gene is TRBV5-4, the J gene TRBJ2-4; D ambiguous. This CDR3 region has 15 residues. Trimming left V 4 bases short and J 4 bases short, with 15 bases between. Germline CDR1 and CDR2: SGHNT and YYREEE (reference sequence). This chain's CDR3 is CASSPNLMGKNIQYF. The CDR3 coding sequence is TGTGCCAGCAGCCCCAATTTGATGGGGAAAAACATTCAGTACTTC.

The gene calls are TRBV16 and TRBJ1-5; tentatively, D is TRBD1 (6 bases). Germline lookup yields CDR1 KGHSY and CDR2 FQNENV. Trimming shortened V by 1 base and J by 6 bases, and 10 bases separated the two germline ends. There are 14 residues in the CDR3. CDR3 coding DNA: TGTGCCAGCAGCCAATGGACAGCAGGTCAGCCCCAGCATTTT. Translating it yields CASSQWTAGQPQHF.

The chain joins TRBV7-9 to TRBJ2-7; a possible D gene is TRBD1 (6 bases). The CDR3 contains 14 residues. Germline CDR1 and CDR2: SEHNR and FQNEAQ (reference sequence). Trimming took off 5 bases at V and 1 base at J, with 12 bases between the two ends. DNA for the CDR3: TGTGCCAGCAGCAACCGGGACACTTCCTACGAGCAGTACTTC. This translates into CASSNRDTSYEQYF.

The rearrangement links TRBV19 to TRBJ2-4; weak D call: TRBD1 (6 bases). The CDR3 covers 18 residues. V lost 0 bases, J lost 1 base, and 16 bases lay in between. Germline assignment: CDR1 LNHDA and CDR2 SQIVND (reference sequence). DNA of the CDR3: TGTGCCAGTAGTATAGATCTAGGGGGACGAGGGGCCAAAAACATTCAGTACTTC. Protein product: CASSIDLGGRGAKNIQYF. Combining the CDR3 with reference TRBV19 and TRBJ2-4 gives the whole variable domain DGGITQSPKYLFRKEGQNVTLSCEQNLNHDAMYWYRQDPGQGLRLIYYSQIVNDFQKGDIAEGYSVSREKKESFPLTVTSAQKNPTAFYLCASSIDLGGRGAKNIQYFGAGTRLSVL.

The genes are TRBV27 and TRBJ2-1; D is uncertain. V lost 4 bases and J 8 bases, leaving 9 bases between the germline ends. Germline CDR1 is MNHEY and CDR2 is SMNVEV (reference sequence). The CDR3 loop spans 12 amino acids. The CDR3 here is CASSSLGDEQFF. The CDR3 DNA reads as TGTGCCAGCAGTTCCCTGGGCGATGAGCAGTTCTTC.

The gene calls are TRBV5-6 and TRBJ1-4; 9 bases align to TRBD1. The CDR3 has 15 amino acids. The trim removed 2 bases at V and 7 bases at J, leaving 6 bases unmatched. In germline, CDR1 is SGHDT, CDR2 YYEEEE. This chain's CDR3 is CASSLSGQGVEKLFF. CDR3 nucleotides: TGTGCCAGCAGCTTATCGGGACAGGGTGTTGAAAAACTGTTTTTT.

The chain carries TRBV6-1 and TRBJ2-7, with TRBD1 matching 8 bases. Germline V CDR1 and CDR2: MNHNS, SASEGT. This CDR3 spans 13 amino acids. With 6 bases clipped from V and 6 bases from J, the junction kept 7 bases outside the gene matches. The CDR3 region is CASSATDRGEQYF. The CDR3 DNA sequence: TGTGCCAGCAGCGCGACTGACAGGGGCGAGCAGTACTTC.

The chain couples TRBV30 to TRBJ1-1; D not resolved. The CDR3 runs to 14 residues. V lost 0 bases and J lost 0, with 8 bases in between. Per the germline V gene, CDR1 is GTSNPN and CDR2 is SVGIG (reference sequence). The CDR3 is CAWSVGQLNTEAFF. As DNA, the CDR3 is TGTGCCTGGAGTGTAGGCCAGTTGAACACTGAAGCTTTCTTT.